This T cell receptor beta chain comes out of a study of T cell responses to AZD1222 COVID-19 vaccine. Trimming removed 4 bases at V and 2 bases at J, with 8 bases between. Germline V lookup: CDR1 LGHDT, CDR2 YNNKEL (reference sequence). The CDR3 is made up of 13 amino acids. The protocol was immunoSEQ multiplex PCR, while the TCRdb copy is restricted to in-frame clones and leaves out a portion. The table has 95,000 to 150,000 clones, around nine tenths seen once. This rearrangement joins TRBV3-1 (or the pseudogene TRBV3-2) to TRBJ1-2; D gene unclear. The sequencing here drew on peripheral blood, taken on day 0 of AZD1222 vaccination. This receptor was taken from an adult in good health. CDR3 sequence (DNA): TGTGCCAGCAGCCTGGACGGAAACTATGGCTACACCTTC. The encoded protein is CASSLDGNYGYTF.